This record concerns one T cell receptor beta chain sequence. Its antigen remains unidentified. This entry belongs to a study of shared clonotypes between healthy human individuals. Study in general: The people who gave samples were two women and a few men aged 18 to 49. Study-wide results and caveats: Rarefaction exposed incomplete sorted-subset sequencing despite large depth.

The V segment lost 6 bases and the J segment 0 bases; nucleotides outside the gene matches: 9. The CDR3 consists of 16 residues. Germline CDR1 is SQVTM and CDR2 is ANQGSEA. The table came from immunoSEQ multiplex PCR; TCRdb's copy has only in-frame clones and leaves some out. The profile shows around 1.4 million clones, just under 99% of them singletons. This chain connects TRBV29-1 to TRBJ2-1, with 9 bases that match TRBD2. The source of this sequence is a man aged 30 to 45 in good health. Sequenced material: naive CD4+ T cells sorted from blood. Regarding subset: CD45RA+ positively selected. The CDR3 loop is CSVPGSSGSSYNEQFF. In nucleotides, the CDR3 is TGCAGCGTCCCTGGGAGTAGCGGGAGCTCCTACAATGAGCAGTTCTTC.